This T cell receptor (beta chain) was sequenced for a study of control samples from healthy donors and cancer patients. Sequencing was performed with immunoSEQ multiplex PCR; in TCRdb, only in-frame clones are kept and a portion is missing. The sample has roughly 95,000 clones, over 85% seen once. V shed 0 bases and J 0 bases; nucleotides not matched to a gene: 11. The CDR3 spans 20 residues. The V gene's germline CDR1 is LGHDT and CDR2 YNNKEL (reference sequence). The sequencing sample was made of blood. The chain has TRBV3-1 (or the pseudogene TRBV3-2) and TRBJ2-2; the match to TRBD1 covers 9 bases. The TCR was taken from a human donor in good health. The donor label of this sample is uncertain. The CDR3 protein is CASSQDNRDRATPNTGELFF. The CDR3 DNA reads TGTGCCAGCAGCCAAGATAATCGGGACAGGGCCACACCGAACACCGGGGAGCTGTTTTTT.